This T cell receptor (beta chain) was sequenced in a study of primary melanoma T cells and metastatic recurrence (TCRdb year 2020). A note on the overall study: The cohort was made up of around 210 primary melanomas of stage T2 to T4, with thickness greater than 1 mm. Whether patient outcome could be predicted by T-cell fraction and T-cell repertoire clonality in primary melanoma tumors was the question this study put to the test. The sequencing-derived T-cell fraction was compared with histopathological grading of tumor-infiltrating lymphocytes. Progression-free survival was the clinical outcome compared against the T-cell fraction measured by TCR beta sequencing.

As concerns this clone: Its antigen remains undetermined. No qualities accompany the bases; no much larger clone lies one base away.

V was cut back by 4 bases and J by 0 bases, leaving a gap of 8 bases between them. The CDR3 numbers 13 residues from cysteine through phenylalanine. Solely the CDR3 DNA is kept, with 39 bases framed from the first base. The germline V gene supplies CDR1 SQVTM and CDR2 ANQGSEA. Patients had primary melanoma that had been surgically resected and was considered potentially curable but at risk of metastatic recurrence. The method was the immunoSEQ multiplex PCR assay. Primary melanoma tumor tissue was subjected to high-throughput sequencing of the T-cell receptor beta chain. As for how the authors treated the data: The repertoire analyses covered TCRB CDR3 sharing between samples and the distribution of insertions and deletions. A gradient-boosted model ranked the predictive value of the T-cell fraction against histopathological variables. Not all clones reach the TCRdb copy of this immuneACCESS table, which keeps in-frame sequences only. Checked studies attribute under half of the gap to unresolved V genes and leave the rest unexplained. V and J calls and clone size are copied from that table; D and trimming were computed from the DNA. A total of over 3,000 clones appear in this sample, 82% of them only once. The ten top clones hold more than 20% of the sample.

Study-wide findings and limitations: Tumor T-cell fraction was reported to predict progression-free survival independently of thickness, ulceration, mitotic rate and age. A T-cell fraction above 20% appeared protective regardless of ulceration status, mitotic rate or nodal disease. An effective T-cell-mediated antitumor response in primary melanoma was presented by the authors only as a suggestion rather than as a demonstrated mechanism. Progression-free survival prediction was reportedly improved more by adding T-cell fraction to tumor thickness than by adding any other histopathological variable.

The specimen was melanoma tumor tissue. This clonotype was sampled from a human donor with melanoma. The sequence joins TRBV29-1 to TRBJ2-3, with no D gene named confidently. The DNA sequence follows: TGCAGCGTTGGTCCGGATAGCACAGATACGCAGTATTTT. It codes for CSVGPDSTDTQYF.